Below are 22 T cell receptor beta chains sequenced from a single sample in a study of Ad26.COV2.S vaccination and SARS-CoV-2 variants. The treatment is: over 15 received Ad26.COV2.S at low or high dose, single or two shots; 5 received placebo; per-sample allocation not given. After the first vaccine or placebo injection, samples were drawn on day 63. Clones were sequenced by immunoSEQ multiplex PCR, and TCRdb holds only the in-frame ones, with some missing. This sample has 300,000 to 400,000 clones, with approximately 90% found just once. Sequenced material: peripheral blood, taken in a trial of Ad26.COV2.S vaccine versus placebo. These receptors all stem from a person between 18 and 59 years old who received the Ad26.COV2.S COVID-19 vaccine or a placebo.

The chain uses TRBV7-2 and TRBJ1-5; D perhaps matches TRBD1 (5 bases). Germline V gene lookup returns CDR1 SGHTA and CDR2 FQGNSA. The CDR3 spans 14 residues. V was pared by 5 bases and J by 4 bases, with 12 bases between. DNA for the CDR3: TGTGCCAGCAGCCCCACAAACAGGAATCAGCCCCAGCATTTT. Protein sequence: CASSPTNRNQPQHF. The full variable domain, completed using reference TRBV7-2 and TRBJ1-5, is GAGVSQSPSNKVTEKGKDVELRCDPISGHTALYWYRQSLGQGLEFLIYFQGNSAPDKSGLPSDRFSAERTGGSVSTLTIQRTQQEDSAVYLCASSPTNRNQPQHFGDGTRLSIL.

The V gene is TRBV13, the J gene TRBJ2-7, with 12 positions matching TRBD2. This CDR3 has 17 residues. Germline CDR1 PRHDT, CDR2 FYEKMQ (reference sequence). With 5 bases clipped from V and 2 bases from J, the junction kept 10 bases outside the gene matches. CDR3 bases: TGTGCCAGCAGCCAAACCACTAGCGGGAGGAAGGCCTACGAGCAGTACTTC. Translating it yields CASSQTTSGRKAYEQYF.

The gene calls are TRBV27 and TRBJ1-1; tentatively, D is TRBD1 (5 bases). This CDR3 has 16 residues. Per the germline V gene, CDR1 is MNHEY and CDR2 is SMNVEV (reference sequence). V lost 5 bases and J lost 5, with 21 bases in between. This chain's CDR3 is CASSPTPWGGNTEAFF. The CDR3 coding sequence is TGTGCCAGCAGTCCCACCCCTTGGGGGGGGAATACTGAAGCTTTCTTT.

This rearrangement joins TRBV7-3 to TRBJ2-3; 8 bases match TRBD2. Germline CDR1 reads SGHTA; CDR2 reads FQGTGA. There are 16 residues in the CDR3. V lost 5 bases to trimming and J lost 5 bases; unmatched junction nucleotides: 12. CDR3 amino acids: CASSPVAGLTRDTQYF. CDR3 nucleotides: TGTGCCAGCAGCCCAGTAGCGGGGTTGACAAGAGATACGCAGTATTTT.

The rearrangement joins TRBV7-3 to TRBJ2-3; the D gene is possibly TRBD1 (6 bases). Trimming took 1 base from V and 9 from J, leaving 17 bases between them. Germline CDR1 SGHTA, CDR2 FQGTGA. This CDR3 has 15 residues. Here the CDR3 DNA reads TGTGCCAGCAGCTTAAATGCCCAAGGGCAGGGGACGCAGTATTTT. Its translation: CASSLNAQGQGTQYF.

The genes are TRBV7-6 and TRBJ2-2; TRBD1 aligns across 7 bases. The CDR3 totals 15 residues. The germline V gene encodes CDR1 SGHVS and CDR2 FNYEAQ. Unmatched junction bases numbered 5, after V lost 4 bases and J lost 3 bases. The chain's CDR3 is CASSSYRGDTGELFF. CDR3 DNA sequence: TGTGCCAGCAGCTCATACAGGGGAGACACCGGGGAGCTGTTTTTT.

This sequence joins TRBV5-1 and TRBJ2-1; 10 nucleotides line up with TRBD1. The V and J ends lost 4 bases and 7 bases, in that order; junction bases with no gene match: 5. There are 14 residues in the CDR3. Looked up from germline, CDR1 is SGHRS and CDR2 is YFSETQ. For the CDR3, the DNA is TGCGCCAGCAGCCCGGGACAGGGGAATAATGAGCAGTTCTTC. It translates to CASSPGQGNNEQFF.

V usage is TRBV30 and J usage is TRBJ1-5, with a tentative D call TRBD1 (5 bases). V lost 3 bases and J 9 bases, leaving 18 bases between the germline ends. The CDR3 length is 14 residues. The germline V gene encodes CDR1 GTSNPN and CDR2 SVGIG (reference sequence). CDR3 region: CAWSGGLRQTPQHF. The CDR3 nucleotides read TGTGCCTGGAGCGGAGGACTCAGACAGACGCCCCAGCATTTT.

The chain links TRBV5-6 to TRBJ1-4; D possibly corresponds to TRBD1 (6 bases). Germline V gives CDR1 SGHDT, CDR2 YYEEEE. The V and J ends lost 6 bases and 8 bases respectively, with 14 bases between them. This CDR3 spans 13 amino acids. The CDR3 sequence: CASTEGVREKLFF. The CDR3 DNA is TGTGCCAGCACGGAGGGGGTTCGGGAAAAACTGTTTTTT.

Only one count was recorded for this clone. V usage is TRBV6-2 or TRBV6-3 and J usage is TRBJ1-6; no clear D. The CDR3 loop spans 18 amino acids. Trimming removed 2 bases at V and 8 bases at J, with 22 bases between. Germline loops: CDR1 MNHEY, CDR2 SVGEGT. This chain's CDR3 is CASSYRAAHLQGYSPLHF. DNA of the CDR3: TGTGCCAGCAGTTACAGGGCTGCCCATCTTCAAGGGTATTCACCCCTCCACTTT.

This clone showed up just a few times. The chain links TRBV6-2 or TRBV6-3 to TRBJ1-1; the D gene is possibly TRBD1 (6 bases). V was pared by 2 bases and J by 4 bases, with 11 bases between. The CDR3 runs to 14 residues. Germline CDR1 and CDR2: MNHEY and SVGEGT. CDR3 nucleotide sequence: TGTGCCAGCAGTTACCTCAGGGGAGGCACTGAAGCTTTCTTT. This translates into CASSYLRGGTEAFF.

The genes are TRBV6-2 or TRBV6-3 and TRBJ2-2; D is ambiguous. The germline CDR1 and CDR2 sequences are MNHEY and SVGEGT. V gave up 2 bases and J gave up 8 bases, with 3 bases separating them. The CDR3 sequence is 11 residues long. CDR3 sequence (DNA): TGTGCCAGCAGTTACGATGGGGAGCTGTTTTTT. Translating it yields CASSYDGELFF.

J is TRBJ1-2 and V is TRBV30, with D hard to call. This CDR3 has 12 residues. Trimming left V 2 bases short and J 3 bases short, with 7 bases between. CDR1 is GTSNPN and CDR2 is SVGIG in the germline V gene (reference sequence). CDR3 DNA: TGTGCCTGGAGTCTACGGGACTATGGCTACACCTTC. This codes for CAWSLRDYGYTF.

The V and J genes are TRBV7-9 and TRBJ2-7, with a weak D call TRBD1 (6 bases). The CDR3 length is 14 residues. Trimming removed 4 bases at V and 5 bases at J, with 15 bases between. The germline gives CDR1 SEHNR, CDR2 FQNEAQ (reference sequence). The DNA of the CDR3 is TGTGCCAGCAGCTCGCATCAGGGGAATAACGAGCAGTACTTC. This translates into CASSSHQGNNEQYF.

CDR3 bases: TGTGCCAGCAGCTTAAGCTCCCCAGGCCCAGATACGCAGTATTTT. Translating gives CASSLSSPGPDTQYF. The V gene is TRBV7-3, the J gene TRBJ2-3; D ambiguous. The CDR3 covers 15 residues. Trimming shortened V by 1 base and J by 4 bases, and 12 bases separated the two germline ends. The germline V gene encodes CDR1 SGHTA and CDR2 FQGTGA.

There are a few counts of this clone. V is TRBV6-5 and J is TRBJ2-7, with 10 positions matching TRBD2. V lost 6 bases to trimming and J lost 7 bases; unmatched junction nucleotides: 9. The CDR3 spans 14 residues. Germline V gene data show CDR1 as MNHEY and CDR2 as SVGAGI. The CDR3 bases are TGTGCCAGCAGGGCAGCGGGGGGGTCTCGGGAGCAGTACTTC. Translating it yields CASRAAGGSREQYF.

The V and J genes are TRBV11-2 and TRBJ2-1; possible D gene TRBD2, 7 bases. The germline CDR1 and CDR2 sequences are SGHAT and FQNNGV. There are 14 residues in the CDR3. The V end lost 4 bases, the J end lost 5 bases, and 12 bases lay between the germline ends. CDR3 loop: CASSWGGWNNEQFF. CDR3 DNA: TGTGCCAGCAGCTGGGGGGGCTGGAACAATGAGCAGTTCTTC.

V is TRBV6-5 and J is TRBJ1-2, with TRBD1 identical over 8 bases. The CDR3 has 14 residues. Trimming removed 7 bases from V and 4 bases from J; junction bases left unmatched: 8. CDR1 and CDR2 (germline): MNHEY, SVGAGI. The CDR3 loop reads CASIVQGGGYGYTF. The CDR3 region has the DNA TGTGCCAGCATCGTACAGGGGGGTGGCTATGGCTACACCTTC.

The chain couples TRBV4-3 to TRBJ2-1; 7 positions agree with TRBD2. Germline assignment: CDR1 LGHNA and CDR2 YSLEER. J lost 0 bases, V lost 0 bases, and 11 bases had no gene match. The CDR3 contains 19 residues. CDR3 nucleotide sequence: TGCGCCAGCAGCCAAGAGGTAGCGGGCCAATTGAGCTCCTACAATGAGCAGTTCTTC. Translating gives CASSQEVAGQLSSYNEQFF.

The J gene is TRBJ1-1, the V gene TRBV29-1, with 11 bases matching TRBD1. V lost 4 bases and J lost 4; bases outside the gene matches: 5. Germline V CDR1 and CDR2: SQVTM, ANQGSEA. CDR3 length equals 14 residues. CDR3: CSVARTGGGTEAFF. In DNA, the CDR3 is TGCAGCGTTGCCAGGACAGGGGGCGGCACTGAAGCTTTCTTT. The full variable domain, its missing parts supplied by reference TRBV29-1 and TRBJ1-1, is SAVISQKPSRDICQRGTSLTIQCQVDSQVTMMFWYRQQPGQSLTLIATANQGSEATYESGFVIDKFPISRPNLTFSTLTVSNMSPEDSSIYLCSVARTGGGTEAFFGQGTRLTVV.

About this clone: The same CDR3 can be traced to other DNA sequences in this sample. CDR3 region: CASSLGQGDEKLFF. The CDR3 nucleotides read TGTGCCAGCAGCTTAGGGCAGGGAGACGAAAAACTGTTTTTT. The rearrangement links TRBV7-9 to TRBJ1-4; D may be TRBD1 (5 bases). The CDR3 sequence is 14 residues long. Per the germline V gene, CDR1 is SEHNR and CDR2 is FQNEAQ (reference sequence). V was shortened by 1 base and J by 8 bases, with 11 bases between the two germline ends.

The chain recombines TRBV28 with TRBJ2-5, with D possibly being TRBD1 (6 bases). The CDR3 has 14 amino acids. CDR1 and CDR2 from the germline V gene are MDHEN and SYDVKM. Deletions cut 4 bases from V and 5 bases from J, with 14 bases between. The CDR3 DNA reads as TGTGCCAGCAGTTCCAGGGGCCAAGGGGAGACCCAGTACTTC. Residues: CASSSRGQGETQYF.